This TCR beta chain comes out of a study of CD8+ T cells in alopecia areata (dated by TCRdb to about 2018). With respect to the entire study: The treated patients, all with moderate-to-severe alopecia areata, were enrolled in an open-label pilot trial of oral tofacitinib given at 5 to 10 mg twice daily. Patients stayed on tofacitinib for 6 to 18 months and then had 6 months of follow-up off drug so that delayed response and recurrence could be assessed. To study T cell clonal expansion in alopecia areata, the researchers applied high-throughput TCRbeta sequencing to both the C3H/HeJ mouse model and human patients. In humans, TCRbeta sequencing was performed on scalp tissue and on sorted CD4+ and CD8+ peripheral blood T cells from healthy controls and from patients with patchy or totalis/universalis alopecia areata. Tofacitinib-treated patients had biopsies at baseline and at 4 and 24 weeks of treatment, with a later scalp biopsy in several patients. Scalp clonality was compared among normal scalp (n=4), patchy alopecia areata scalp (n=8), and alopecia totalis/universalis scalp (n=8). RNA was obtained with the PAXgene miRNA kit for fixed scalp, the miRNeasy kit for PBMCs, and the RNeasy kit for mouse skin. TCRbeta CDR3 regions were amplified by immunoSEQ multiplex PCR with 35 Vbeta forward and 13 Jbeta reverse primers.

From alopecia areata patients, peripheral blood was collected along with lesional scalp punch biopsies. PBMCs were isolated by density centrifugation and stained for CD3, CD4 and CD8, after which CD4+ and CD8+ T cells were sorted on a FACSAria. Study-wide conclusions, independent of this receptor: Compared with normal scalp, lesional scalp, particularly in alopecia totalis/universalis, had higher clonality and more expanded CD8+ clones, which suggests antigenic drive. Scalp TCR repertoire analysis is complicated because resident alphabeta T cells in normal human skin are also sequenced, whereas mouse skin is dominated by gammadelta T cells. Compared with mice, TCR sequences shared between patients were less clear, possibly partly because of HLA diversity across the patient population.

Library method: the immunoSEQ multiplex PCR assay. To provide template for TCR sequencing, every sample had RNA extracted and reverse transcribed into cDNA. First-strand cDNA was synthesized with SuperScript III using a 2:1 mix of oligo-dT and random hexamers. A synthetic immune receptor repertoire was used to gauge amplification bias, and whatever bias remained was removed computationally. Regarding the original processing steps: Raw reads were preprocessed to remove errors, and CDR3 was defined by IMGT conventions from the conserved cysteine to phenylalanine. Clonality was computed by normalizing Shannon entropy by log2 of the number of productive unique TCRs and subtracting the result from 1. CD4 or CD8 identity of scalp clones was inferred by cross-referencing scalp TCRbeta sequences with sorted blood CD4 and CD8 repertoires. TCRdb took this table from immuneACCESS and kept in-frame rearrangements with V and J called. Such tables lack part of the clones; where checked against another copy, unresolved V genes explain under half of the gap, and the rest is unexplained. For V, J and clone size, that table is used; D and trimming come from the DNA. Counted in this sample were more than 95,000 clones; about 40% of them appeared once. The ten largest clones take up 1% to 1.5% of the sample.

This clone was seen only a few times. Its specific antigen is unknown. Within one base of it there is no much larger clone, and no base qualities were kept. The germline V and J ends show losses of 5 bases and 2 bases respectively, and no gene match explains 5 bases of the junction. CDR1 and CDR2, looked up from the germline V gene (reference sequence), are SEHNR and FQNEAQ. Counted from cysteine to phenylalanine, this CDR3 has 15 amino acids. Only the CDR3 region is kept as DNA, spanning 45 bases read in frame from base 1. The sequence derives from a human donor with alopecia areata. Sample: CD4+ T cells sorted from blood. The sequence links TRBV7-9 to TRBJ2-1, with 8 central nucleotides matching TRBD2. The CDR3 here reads CASSQSGRAYNEQFF. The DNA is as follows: TGTGCCAGCAGCCAAAGCGGGAGAGCCTACAATGAGCAGTTCTTC.